The 9 T cell receptor beta chains reported below all come from one sample, sequenced in a study of cytomegalovirus exposure and HLA in healthy donors. 13 Jbeta primers and 60 Vbeta primers were used for the PCR. Repertoires were generated with immunoSEQ multiplex PCR, while TCRdb's copy carries only in-frame clones and drops some. The data show 180,000 or so clones, roughly four fifths seen once. Input material: PBMCs. The receptors were sampled from a man younger than 35 in good health and CMV-seronegative.

This chain connects TRBV2 to TRBJ1-2; D is perhaps TRBD1 (5 bases). Germline loops: CDR1 SNHLY, CDR2 FYNNEI. The V end was cut by 6 bases, the J end by 4 bases, with 18 bases between. The length of the CDR3 is 15 residues. CDR3 protein: CASRLETATIYGYTF. CDR3 coding DNA: TGTGCCAGCAGACTCGAGACAGCGACAATCTATGGCTACACCTTC.

This sequence joins TRBV29-1 and TRBJ1-1, with a weak D call TRBD1 (6 bases). From germline, CDR1 is SQVTM and CDR2 ANQGSEA. The CDR3 covers 14 residues. V was pared by 6 bases and J by 2 bases, with 16 bases between. The CDR3 bases are TGCAGCGTCGGATGGGGGGGCCCTAACACTGAAGCTTTCTTT. It codes for CSVGWGGPNTEAFF.

This sequence joins TRBV10-1 and TRBJ2-5; the match to TRBD1 covers 9 bases. After removal of 9 bases from V and 6 bases from J, the junction contained 8 bases not matched to a gene. The CDR3 length is 13 residues. CDR1 is WNHNN and CDR2 is SYGVQD in the germline V gene (reference sequence). CDR3 DNA sequence: TGCGCCAGGGTAGGACAGGGGCAGAAGACCCAGTACTTC. It encodes CARVGQGQKTQYF.

This clone was recorded a few times. CDR3 nucleotide sequence: TGTGCTAGTGGTTTGCCCGGTCTTGAAGCTTTCTTT. Amino acids: CASGLPGLEAFF. This chain connects TRBV12-5 to TRBJ1-1; D uncertain. Looked up from germline, CDR1 is LGHNT and CDR2 is FRNRAP. CDR3 size: 12 residues. V lost 2 bases and J lost 7, with 8 bases in between.

This clone has just a few counts. The chain couples TRBV29-1 to TRBJ1-2; 9 bases map to TRBD1. Trimming at V came to 4 bases and at J to 7 bases, leaving 10 bases not matched to a gene. CDR1 and CDR2 (germline): SQVTM, ANQGSEA. This CDR3 comprises 14 residues. The CDR3 reads CSVAGDRVLGGYTF. CDR3 nucleotide sequence: TGCAGCGTTGCAGGGGACAGGGTTTTAGGTGGCTACACCTTC.

The V call is TRBV19, the J call TRBJ2-1; 7 nucleotides agree with TRBD1. Germline CDR1 is LNHDA and CDR2 is SQIVND (reference sequence). V was pared by 7 bases and J by 0 bases, with 18 bases of the junction left unmatched. The CDR3 sequence is 19 residues long. The DNA of the CDR3 is TGTGCCAGTACCCCTCCGGACAGGCTGCCGGGAAGCTCCTACAATGAGCAGTTCTTC. It translates to CASTPPDRLPGSSYNEQFF.

The chain employs TRBV4-2 and TRBJ1-1; 7 bases match TRBD1. There are 13 residues in the CDR3. Germline CDR1 LGHNA, CDR2 YNFKEQ. Trimming removed 4 bases from V and 5 bases from J; junction bases left unmatched: 4. CDR3 in DNA: TGTGCCAGCAGCCCTAAACAGGGGACTGAAGCTTTCTTT. Protein sequence: CASSPKQGTEAFF.

V usage is TRBV7-9 and J usage is TRBJ2-7, with unresolved D. V was pared by 5 bases and J by 2 bases, with 16 bases between. This CDR3 region has 15 residues. Germline CDR1 and CDR2: SEHNR and FQNEAQ (reference sequence). DNA for the CDR3: TGTGCCAGCAGCCCAAATGAGAGGTCCGCCTACGAGCAGTACTTC. Encoded protein: CASSPNERSAYEQYF.

CDR3 sequence (DNA): TGCGCCAGCAGCCTTCGGACTAGCGGGAGGTTCAACGAGCAGTACTTC. The encoded protein is CASSLRTSGRFNEQYF. The chain recombines TRBV4-1 with TRBJ2-7, with 14 bases that match TRBD2. This CDR3 is 16 amino acids long. CDR1 MGHRA and CDR2 YSYEKL come from the germline V gene. The trim removed 4 bases at V and 5 bases at J, leaving 7 bases unmatched.